This T cell receptor beta chain comes out of a study of T cells after yellow fever vaccination. Study information: Libraries from low-cell-number fractions were prepared with the SMART-Seq v4 Ultra Low Input RNA kit. Study-level results: Shared CD4/CD8 clonotypes were a small share, likely from convergent recombination. Subsequent to the booster, the majority of primary-vaccination clones reappeared (around 97% CD4, around 85% CD8).

This clonotype was picked up a small number of times. Its matching antigen is unknown. In making TCR cDNA, 5'RACE template switching added a universal primer site and UMIs to it. TCRdb reprocessed the 5' RACE reads with MiXCR, giving one entry per CDR3 protein. The table shows a few hundred thousand distinct CDR3 sequences, with roughly 4% occurring only once. The sample here was PBMCs, taken 5 days after the yellow fever booster vaccination. This clonotype was obtained from a man aged 18 to 30 who received the YFV17D yellow fever vaccine.

The CDR3 protein is CASSQVGRGRTDTQYF. For the CDR3, the DNA is TGTGCCAGCAGCCAAGTGGGGCGGGGTCGCACAGATACGCAGTATTTT. The V and J genes are TRBV4-2 and TRBJ2-3; D possibly corresponds to TRBD2 (6 bases). The V end was cut by 1 base, the J end by 1 base, with 12 bases between. CDR1 LGHNA and CDR2 YNFKEQ come from the germline V gene. This CDR3 comprises 16 residues.